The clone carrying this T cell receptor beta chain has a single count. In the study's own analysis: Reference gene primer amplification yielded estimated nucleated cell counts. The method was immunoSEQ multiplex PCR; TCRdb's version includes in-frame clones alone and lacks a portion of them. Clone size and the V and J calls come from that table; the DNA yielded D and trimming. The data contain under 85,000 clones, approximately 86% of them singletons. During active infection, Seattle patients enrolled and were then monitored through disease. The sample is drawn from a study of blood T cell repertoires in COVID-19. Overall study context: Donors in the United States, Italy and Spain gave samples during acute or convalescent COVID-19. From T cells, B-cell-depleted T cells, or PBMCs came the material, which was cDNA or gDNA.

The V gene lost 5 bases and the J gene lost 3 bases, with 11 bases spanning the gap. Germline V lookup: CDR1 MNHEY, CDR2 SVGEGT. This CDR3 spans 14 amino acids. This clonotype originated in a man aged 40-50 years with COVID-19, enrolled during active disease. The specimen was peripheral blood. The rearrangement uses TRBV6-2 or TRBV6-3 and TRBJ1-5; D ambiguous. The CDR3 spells CASSPRLNNQPQHF. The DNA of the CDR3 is TGTGCCAGCAGTCCACGGTTGAACAATCAGCCCCAGCATTTT.